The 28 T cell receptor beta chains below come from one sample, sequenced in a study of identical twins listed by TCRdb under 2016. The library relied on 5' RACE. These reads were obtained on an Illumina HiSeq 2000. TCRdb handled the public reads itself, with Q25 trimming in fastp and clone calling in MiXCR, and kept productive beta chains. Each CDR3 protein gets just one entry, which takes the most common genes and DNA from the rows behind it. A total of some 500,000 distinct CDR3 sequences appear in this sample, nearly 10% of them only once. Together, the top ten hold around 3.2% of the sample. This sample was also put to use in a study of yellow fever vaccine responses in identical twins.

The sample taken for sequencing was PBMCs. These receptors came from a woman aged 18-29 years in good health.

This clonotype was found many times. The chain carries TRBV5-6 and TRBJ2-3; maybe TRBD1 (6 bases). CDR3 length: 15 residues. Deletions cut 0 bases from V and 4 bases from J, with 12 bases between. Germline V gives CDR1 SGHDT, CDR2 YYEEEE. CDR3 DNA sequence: TGTGCCAGCAGCTTGGGCCAGGGGTGGGCAGATACGCAGTATTTT. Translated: CASSLGQGWADTQYF.

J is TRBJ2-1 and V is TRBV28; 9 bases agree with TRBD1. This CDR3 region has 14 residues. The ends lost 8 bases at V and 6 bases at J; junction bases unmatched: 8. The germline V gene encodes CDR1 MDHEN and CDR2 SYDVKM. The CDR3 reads CASWGDRAVNEQFF. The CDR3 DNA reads TGTGCCAGCTGGGGGGACAGGGCGGTCAATGAGCAGTTCTTC.

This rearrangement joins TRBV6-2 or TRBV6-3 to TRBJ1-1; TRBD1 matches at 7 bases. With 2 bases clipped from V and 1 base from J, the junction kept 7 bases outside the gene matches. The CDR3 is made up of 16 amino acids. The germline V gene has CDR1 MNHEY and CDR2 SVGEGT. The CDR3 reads CASSYTPGQRNTEAFF. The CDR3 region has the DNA TGTGCCAGCAGTTACACCCCGGGACAGCGGAACACTGAAGCTTTCTTT.

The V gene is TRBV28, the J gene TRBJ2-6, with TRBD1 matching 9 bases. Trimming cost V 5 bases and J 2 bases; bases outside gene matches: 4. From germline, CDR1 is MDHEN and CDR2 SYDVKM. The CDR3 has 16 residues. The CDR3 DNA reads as TGTGCCAGCAGTCCACAGGGGGCTGCTGGGGCCAACGTCCTGACTTTC. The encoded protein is CASSPQGAAGANVLTF.

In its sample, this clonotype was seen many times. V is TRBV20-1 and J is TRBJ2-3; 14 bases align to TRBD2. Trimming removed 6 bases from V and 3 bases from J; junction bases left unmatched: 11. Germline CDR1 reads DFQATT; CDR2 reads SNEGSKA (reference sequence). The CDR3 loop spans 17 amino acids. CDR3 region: CSAISRGLAGGTDTQYF. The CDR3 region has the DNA TGCAGTGCCATTAGCCGTGGACTAGCGGGAGGTACAGATACGCAGTATTTT.

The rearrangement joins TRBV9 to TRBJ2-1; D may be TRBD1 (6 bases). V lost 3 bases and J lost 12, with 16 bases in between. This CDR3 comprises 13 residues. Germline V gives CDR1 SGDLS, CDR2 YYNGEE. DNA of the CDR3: TGTGCCAGCAGCGGCGGACAGTCCTCGTGGCAGTTCTTC. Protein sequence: CASSGGQSSWQFF.

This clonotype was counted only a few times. CDR3 in amino acids: CASSSGGTSETQYF. As DNA, the CDR3 is TGTGCCAGCAGCTCAGGGGGAACGAGTGAGACCCAGTACTTC. The chain combines TRBV5-4 with TRBJ2-5; 7 nucleotides agree with TRBD1. This CDR3 is 14 amino acids long. V shed 3 bases, J shed 5 bases, and the junction held 7 bases outside the gene matches. Germline lookup yields CDR1 SGHNT and CDR2 YYREEE (reference sequence).

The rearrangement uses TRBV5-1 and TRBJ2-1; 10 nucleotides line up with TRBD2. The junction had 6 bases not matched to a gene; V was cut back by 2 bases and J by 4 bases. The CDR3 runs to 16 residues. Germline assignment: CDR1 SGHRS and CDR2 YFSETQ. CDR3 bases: TGCGCCAGCAGCTTAAAAGCGGGAGGGCCGTACAATGAGCAGTTCTTC. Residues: CASSLKAGGPYNEQFF.

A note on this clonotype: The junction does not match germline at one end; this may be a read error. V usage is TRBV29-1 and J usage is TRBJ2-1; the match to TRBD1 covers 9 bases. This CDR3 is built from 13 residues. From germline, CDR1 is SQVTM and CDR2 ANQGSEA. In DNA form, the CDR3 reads TGCAGCGTCGTCCGGGACAGGGTAAATGAGCGGTTCTTC. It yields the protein CSVVRDRVNERFF.

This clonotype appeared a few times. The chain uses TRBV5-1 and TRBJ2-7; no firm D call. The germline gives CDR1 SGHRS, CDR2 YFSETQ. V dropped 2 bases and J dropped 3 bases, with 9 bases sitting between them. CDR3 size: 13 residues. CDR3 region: CASSFGIYYEQYF. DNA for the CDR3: TGCGCCAGCAGCTTTGGCATATACTACGAGCAGTACTTC.

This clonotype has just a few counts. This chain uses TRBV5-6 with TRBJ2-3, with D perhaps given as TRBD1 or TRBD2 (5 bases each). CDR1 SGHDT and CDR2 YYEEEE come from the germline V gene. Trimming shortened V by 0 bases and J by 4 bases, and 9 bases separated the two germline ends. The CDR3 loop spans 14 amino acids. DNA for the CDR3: TGTGCCAGCAGCTTGGGGGGGATCCCAGATACGCAGTATTTT. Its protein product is CASSLGGIPDTQYF.

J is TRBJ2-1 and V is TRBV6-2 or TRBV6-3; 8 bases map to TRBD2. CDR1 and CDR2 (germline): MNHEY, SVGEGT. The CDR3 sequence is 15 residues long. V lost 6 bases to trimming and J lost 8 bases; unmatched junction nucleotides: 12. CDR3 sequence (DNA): TGTGCCAGCAGAAATCCAGCGGGAGCGGTGGATGAGCAGTTCTTC. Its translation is CASRNPAGAVDEQFF.

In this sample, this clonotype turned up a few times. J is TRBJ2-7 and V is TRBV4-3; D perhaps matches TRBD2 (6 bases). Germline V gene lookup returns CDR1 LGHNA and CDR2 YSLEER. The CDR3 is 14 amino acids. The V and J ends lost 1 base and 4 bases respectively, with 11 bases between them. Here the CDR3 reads CASSQGRDGYEQYF. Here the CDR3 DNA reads TGCGCCAGCAGCCAAGGGCGGGATGGGTACGAGCAGTACTTC.

The chain's CDR3 is CASSLVPTGTTTYEQYF. Here the CDR3 DNA reads TGTGCCAGCAGCTTAGTACCGACCGGGACGACAACCTACGAGCAGTACTTC. J is TRBJ2-7 and V is TRBV7-9, with D perhaps matching TRBD1 or TRBD2 (5 bases each). This CDR3 is 17 amino acids long. The ends were cut back, 1 base at V and 2 bases at J, with 18 bases in the middle. From germline, CDR1 is SEHNR and CDR2 FQNEAQ (reference sequence).

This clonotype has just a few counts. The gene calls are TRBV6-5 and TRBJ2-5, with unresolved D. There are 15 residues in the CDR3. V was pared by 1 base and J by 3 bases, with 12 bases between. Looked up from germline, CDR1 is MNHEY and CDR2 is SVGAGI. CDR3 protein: CASSYFSPGEETQYF. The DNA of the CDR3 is TGTGCCAGCAGTTACTTTTCGCCAGGAGAAGAGACCCAGTACTTC.

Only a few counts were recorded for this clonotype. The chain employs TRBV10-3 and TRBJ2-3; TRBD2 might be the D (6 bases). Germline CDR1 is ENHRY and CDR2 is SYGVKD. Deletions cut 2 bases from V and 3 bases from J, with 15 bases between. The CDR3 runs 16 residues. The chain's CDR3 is CAISEDKTSLTDTQYF. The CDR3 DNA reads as TGTGCCATCAGTGAGGATAAGACTAGTTTGACAGATACGCAGTATTTT.

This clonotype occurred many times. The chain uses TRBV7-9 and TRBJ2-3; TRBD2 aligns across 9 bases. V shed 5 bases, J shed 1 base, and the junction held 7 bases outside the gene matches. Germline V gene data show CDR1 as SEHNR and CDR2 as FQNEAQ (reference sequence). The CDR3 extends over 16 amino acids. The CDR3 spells CASSNGASGGTDTQYF. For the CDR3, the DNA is TGTGCCAGCAGCAATGGGGCTAGCGGGGGCACAGATACGCAGTATTTT.

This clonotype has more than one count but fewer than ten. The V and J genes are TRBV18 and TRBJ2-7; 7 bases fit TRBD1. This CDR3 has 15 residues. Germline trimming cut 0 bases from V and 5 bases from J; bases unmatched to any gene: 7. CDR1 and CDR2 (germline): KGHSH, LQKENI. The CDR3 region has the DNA TGTGCCAGCTCACCACCAAGGGGGCTAGCTAACGAGCAGTACTTC. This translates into CASSPPRGLANEQYF.

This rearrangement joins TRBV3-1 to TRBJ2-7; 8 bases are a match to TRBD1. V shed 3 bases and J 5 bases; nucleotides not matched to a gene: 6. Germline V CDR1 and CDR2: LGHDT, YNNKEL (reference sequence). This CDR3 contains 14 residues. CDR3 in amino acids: CASSHEDRVHEQYF. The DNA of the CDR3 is TGTGCCAGCAGCCATGAGGACAGGGTCCACGAGCAGTACTTC.

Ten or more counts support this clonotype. The CDR3 sequence is CASSFSGRNTDTQYF. CDR3 DNA sequence: TGTGCCAGCAGTTTTAGCGGGAGGAACACAGATACGCAGTATTTT. The chain recombines TRBV6-5 with TRBJ2-3, with TRBD2 identical over 10 bases. After removal of 4 bases from V and 2 bases from J, the junction contained 3 bases not matched to a gene. Per germline, CDR1 MNHEY and CDR2 SVGAGI. The CDR3 extends over 15 amino acids.

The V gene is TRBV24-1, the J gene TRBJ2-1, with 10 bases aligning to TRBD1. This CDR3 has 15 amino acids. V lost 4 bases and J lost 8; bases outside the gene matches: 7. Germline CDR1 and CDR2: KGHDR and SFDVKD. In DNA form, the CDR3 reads TGTGCCACCAGTGAGGGACAGGGGAAGGTCGATGAGCAGTTCTTC. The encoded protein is CATSEGQGKVDEQFF.

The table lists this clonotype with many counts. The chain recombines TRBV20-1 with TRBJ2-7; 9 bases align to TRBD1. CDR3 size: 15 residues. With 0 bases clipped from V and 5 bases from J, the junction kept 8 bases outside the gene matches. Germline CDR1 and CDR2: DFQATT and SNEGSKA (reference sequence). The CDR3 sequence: CSARDRGTGRDEQYF. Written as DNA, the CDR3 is TGCAGTGCTAGAGATCGGGGGACAGGGCGGGACGAGCAGTACTTC.

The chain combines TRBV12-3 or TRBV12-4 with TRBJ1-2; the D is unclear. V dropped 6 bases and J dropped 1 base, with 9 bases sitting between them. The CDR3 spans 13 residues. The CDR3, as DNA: TGTGCCAGCAGGACGGACGATAACTATGGCTACACCTTC. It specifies CASRTDDNYGYTF.

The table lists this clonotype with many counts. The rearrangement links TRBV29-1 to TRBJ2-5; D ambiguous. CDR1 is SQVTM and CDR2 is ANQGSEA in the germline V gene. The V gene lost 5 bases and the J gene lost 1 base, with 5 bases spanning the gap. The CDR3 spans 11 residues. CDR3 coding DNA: TGCAGCGTTCGGCTCCAAGAGACCCAGTACTTC. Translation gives CSVRLQETQYF.

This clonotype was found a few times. The CDR3 sequence: CASSLAAGTAYGYTF. The DNA for the CDR3 is TGTGCCAGCAGCTTAGCGGCCGGGACAGCTTATGGCTACACCTTC. The rearrangement links TRBV7-9 to TRBJ1-2; 7 bases are a match to TRBD1. This CDR3 spans 15 amino acids. CDR1 is SEHNR and CDR2 is FQNEAQ in the germline V gene (reference sequence). The V gene end was trimmed by 0 bases and the J gene end by 5 bases; junction bases not matched to a gene: 6.

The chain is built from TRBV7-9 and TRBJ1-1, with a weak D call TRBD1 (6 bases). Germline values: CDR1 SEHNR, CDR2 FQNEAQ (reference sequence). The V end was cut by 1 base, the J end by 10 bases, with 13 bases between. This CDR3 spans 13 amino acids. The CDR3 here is CASSLEETGLAFF. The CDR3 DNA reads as TGTGCCAGCAGCTTAGAGGAGACAGGTTTAGCTTTCTTT.

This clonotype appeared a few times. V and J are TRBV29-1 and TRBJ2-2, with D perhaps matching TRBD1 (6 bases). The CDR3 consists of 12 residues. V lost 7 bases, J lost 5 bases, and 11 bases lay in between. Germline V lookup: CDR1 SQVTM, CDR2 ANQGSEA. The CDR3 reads CSGGQSTGELFF. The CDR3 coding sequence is TGCAGCGGGGGGCAGTCTACCGGGGAGCTGTTTTTT.

CDR3 amino acids: CAISESFSGNTIYF. The CDR3 coding sequence is TGTGCCATCAGTGAGAGCTTCTCTGGAAACACCATATATTTT. The V gene is TRBV10-3, the J gene TRBJ1-3, with D unresolved. Germline V gene lookup returns CDR1 ENHRY and CDR2 SYGVKD. Trimming took 2 bases from V and 0 from J, leaving 5 bases between them. The CDR3 spans 14 residues.